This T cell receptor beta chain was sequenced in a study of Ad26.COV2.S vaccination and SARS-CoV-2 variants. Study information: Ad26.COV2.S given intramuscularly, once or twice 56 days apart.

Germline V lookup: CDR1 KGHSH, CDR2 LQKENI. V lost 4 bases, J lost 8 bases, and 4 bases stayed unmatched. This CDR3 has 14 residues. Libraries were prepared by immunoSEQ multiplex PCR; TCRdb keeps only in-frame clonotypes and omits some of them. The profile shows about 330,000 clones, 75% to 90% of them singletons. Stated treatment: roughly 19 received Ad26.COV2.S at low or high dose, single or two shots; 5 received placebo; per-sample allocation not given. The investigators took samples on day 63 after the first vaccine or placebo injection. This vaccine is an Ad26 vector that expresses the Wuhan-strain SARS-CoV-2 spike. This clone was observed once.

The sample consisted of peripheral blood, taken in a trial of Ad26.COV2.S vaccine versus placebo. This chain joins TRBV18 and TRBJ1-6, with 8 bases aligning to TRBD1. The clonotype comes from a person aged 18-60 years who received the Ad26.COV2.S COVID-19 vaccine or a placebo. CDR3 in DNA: TGTGCCAGCTCACGGACAGGGTGGGATTCACCCCTCCACTTT. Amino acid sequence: CASSRTGWDSPLHF.